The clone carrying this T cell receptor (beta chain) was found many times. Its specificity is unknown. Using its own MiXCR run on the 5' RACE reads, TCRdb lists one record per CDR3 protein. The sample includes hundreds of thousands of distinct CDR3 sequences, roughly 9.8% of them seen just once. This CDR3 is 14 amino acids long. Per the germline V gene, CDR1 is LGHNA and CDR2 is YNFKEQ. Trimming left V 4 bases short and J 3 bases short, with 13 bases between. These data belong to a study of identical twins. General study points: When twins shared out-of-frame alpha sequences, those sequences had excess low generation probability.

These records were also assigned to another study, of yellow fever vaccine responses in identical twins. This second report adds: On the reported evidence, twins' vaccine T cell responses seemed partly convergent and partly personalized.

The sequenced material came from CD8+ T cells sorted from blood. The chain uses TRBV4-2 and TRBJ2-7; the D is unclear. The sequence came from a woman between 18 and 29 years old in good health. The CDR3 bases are TGTGCCAGCAGCCGTCCGCGGCCACACTACGAGCAGTACTTC. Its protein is CASSRPRPHYEQYF.